These T cell receptor beta chains were read from a single sample in a study of shared clonotypes between healthy human individuals. The method was immunoSEQ multiplex PCR; TCRdb's version includes in-frame clones alone and lacks a portion of them. The table includes over 2 million clones, roughly 90% detected once. Material: naive CD4+ T cells from PBMCs. Receptors originate from a man younger than 35 in good health. Some clones in this sample may be carry-over from other donors' samples. Each CDR3 is given with its conserved first and last residue. D genes are given only for firm matches. Expanded clones get a size class; other rows say once, few or many, or leave the size out.

d_gene: TRBD1
abundance: -
j_gene: TRBJ2-7
v_gene: TRBV6-1
CDR3aa: CASSVRAVGTGSYEQYF
CDR3nt: TGTGCCAGCAGTGTCCGGGCTGTCGGGACAGGGTCCTACGAGCAGTACTTC

d_gene: TRBD2
abundance: -
j_gene: TRBJ2-5
v_gene: TRBV28
CDR3aa: CASSLSREGRETQYF
CDR3nt: TGTGCCAGCAGTTTATCGCGGGAGGGCCGAGAGACCCAGTACTTC

d_gene: TRBD2
abundance: -
j_gene: TRBJ2-5
v_gene: TRBV7-8
CDR3aa: CASSFTSGSWETQYF
CDR3nt: TGTGCCAGCAGCTTCACTAGCGGGAGTTGGGAGACCCAGTACTTC

d_gene: TRBD1
abundance: -
j_gene: TRBJ1-2
v_gene: TRBV16
CDR3aa: CASSQGQDRLYGYTF
CDR3nt: TGTGCCAGCAGCCAGGGACAGGACAGACTATATGGCTACACCTTC

d_gene: TRBD1
abundance: -
j_gene: TRBJ1-6
v_gene: TRBV27
CDR3aa: CASRSGQGAFSPLHF
CDR3nt: TGTGCCAGCAGAAGCGGACAGGGGGCTTTTTCACCCCTCCACTTT

d_gene: -
abundance: -
j_gene: TRBJ2-3
v_gene: TRBV21-1
CDR3aa: CASSKARTSGRLRTDTQYF
CDR3nt: TGTGCCAGCAGCAAAGCTAGGACTAGCGGGAGGCTTCGCACAGATACGCAGTATTTT

d_gene: TRBD1
abundance: -
j_gene: TRBJ1-2
v_gene: TRBV6-5
CDR3aa: CASRSGQGNFGYTF
CDR3nt: TGTGCCAGCAGGTCGGGACAGGGAAATTTTGGCTACACCTTC

d_gene: TRBD2
abundance: once
j_gene: TRBJ2-3
v_gene: TRBV9
CDR3aa: CASSERTSGRLDTQYF
CDR3nt: TGTGCCAGCAGCGAGCGGACTAGCGGGAGGCTAGATACGCAGTATTTT

d_gene: TRBD2
abundance: once
j_gene: TRBJ2-7
v_gene: TRBV10-3
CDR3aa: CAISRSGTSGSYEQYF
CDR3nt: TGTGCCATCAGTAGATCCGGGACTAGCGGATCCTACGAGCAGTACTTC

d_gene: -
abundance: once
j_gene: TRBJ2-3
v_gene: TRBV2
CDR3aa: CASSGSSFTDTQYF
CDR3nt: TGTGCCAGCAGTGGATCGAGCTTCACAGATACGCAGTATTTT

d_gene: -
abundance: -
j_gene: TRBJ2-1
v_gene: TRBV9
CDR3aa: CASSVVSRPPYNEQFF
CDR3nt: TGTGCCAGCAGCGTAGTTTCCAGACCCCCCTACAATGAGCAGTTCTTC

d_gene: -
abundance: -
j_gene: TRBJ2-3
v_gene: TRBV28
CDR3aa: CASRVGGIVDTQYF
CDR3nt: TGTGCCAGCAGGGTCGGCGGGATTGTGGATACGCAGTATTTT

d_gene: TRBD2
abundance: -
j_gene: TRBJ2-7
v_gene: TRBV30
CDR3aa: CAWSGIRPGGVLYEQYF
CDR3nt: TGTGCCTGGAGTGGAATTCGACCCGGGGGGGTCCTGTACGAGCAGTACTTC

d_gene: TRBD1
abundance: once
j_gene: TRBJ2-1
v_gene: TRBV5-4
CDR3aa: CASSRSGTVSYNEQFF
CDR3nt: TGTGCCAGCAGCCGTTCCGGGACAGTCTCCTACAATGAGCAGTTCTTC

d_gene: TRBD1
abundance: -
j_gene: TRBJ1-5
v_gene: TRBV5-1
CDR3aa: CASSFSGGREPQHF
CDR3nt: TGCGCCAGCAGCTTTTCAGGGGGACGGGAGCCCCAGCATTTT

d_gene: -
abundance: -
j_gene: TRBJ1-2
v_gene: TRBV5-1
CDR3aa: CASSDTRLGGHYGYTF
CDR3nt: TGCGCCAGCAGCGACACTCGCTTGGGGGGCCACTATGGCTACACCTTC

d_gene: TRBD1
abundance: -
j_gene: TRBJ2-2
v_gene: TRBV5-1
CDR3aa: CASSLSGTGFNTGELFF
CDR3nt: TGCGCCAGCAGCTTGTCCGGGACAGGGTTCAACACCGGGGAGCTGTTTTTT

d_gene: TRBD1
abundance: -
j_gene: TRBJ2-1
v_gene: TRBV11-3
CDR3aa: CASSLNTGGAHDEQFF
CDR3nt: TGTGCCAGCAGCTTGAATACAGGGGGCGCCCACGATGAGCAGTTCTTC

d_gene: TRBD2
abundance: -
j_gene: TRBJ2-1
v_gene: TRBV11-2
CDR3aa: CASSSRTSAQFF
CDR3nt: TGTGCCAGCAGCTCTCGGACTAGCGCACAGTTCTTC

d_gene: -
abundance: -
j_gene: TRBJ1-2
v_gene: TRBV15
CDR3aa: CATSGRGSYGYTF
CDR3nt: TGTGCCACCAGCGGACGTGGGTCCTATGGCTACACCTTC

d_gene: TRBD2
abundance: -
j_gene: TRBJ2-5
v_gene: TRBV5-1
CDR3aa: CASSPGGIAAPETQYF
CDR3nt: TGCGCCAGCAGCCCGGGGGGGATCGCCGCACCCGAGACCCAGTACTTC

d_gene: TRBD1
abundance: -
j_gene: TRBJ1-1
v_gene: TRBV11-2
CDR3aa: CASSPGRGQGNTEAFF
CDR3nt: TGTGCCAGCAGCCCGGGGAGGGGGCAGGGGAACACTGAAGCTTTCTTT

d_gene: -
abundance: -
j_gene: TRBJ1-4
v_gene: TRBV5-4
CDR3aa: CASSPGLGGGEKLFF
CDR3nt: TGTGCCAGCAGCCCCGGTTTGGGCGGTGGTGAAAAACTGTTTTTT

d_gene: -
abundance: -
j_gene: TRBJ2-3
v_gene: TRBV28
CDR3aa: CASSQDGTDTQYF
CDR3nt: TGTGCCAGCAGTCAGGACGGCACAGATACGCAGTATTTT

d_gene: TRBD2
abundance: -
j_gene: TRBJ2-7
v_gene: TRBV5-1
CDR3aa: CASSLTSGSVEQYF
CDR3nt: TGCGCCAGCAGCTTGACTAGCGGGAGTGTCGAGCAGTACTTC

d_gene: TRBD2
abundance: -
j_gene: TRBJ2-2
v_gene: TRBV9
CDR3aa: CASSARLAAGTGELFF
CDR3nt: TGTGCCAGCAGCGCCCGACTAGCCGCGGGCACCGGGGAGCTGTTTTTT